This record concerns one T cell receptor (beta chain) sequence. TCRdb's table, derived via immunoSEQ multiplex PCR, lists solely in-frame clones and lacks some. The data contain about 42,000 clones, more than 70% of them singletons. The data were taken from a study of blood T cell repertoires in COVID-19. Per the germline V gene, CDR1 is MDHEN and CDR2 is SYDVKM. Between the trimmed V and J ends, which lost 2 bases and 8 bases, there was a span of 9 bases. There are 12 residues in the CDR3. The chain carries TRBV28 and TRBJ1-1; D is undetermined. This sequence was found in a man aged 65-85 years with acute or convalescent COVID-19. Sequencing was carried out using peripheral blood. This CDR3 is CASSLRVREAFF. CDR3 nucleotides: TGTGCCAGCAGTTTAAGAGTACGGGAAGCTTTCTTT.